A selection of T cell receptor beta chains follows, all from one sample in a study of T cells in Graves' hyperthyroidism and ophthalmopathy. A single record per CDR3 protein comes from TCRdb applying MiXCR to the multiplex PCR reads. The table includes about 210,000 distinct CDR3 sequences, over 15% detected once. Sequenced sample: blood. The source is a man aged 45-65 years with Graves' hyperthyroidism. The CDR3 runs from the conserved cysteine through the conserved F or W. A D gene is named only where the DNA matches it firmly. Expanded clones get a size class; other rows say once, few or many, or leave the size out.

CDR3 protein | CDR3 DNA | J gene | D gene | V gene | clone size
CAISEGGTSYEQYF | TGTGCCATCAGTGAGGGGGGCACCTCCTACGAGCAGTACTTC | TRBJ2-7 | NA | TRBV10-3 | few
CASSTGAKNIQYF | TGTGCCAGCAGTACGGGAGCCAAAAACATTCAGTACTTC | TRBJ2-4 | NA | TRBV2 | many
CASSSGTSMDIQYF | TGTGCCAGCAGCTCTGGGACTAGCATGGACATTCAGTACTTC | TRBJ2-4 | TRBD2 | TRBV11-3 | NA
CASVREETQYF | TGTGCCAGCGTCAGGGAAGAGACCCAGTACTTC | TRBJ2-5 | NA | TRBV7-9 | few
CASSPGTGDYEQYF | TGTGCCAGCTCACCCGGGACAGGGGACTACGAGCAGTACTTC | TRBJ2-7 | TRBD1 | TRBV18 | many
CASSPGAGVNIQYF | TGTGCCAGCTCACCAGGAGCGGGAGTTAACATTCAGTACTTC | TRBJ2-4 | TRBD2 | TRBV18 | many
CAISVLRSNTGELFF | TGTGCCATCAGTGTGTTGAGGTCGAACACCGGGGAGCTGTTTTTT | TRBJ2-2 | NA | TRBV10-3 | many
CASSGTGVDTQYF | TGCGCCAGCAGCGGGACAGGGGTCGATACGCAGTATTTT | TRBJ2-3 | TRBD1 | TRBV5-1 | many
CASSESSYSDTQYF | TGTGCCAGCAGTGAATCCTCTTATTCCGATACGCAGTATTTT | TRBJ2-3 | NA | TRBV6-1 | many
CASSLDGRLYEQYF | TGTGCCAGCAGTTTAGACGGGAGGCTCTACGAGCAGTACTTC | TRBJ2-7 | TRBD2 | TRBV28 | few
CASRPPGQGNGYTF | TGTGCCAGCAGGCCCCCGGGACAGGGAAATGGCTACACCTTC | TRBJ1-2 | TRBD1 | TRBV28 | NA
CASSPTRDGVSGANVLTF | TGTGCCAGCAGCCCCACAAGGGATGGGGTCTCTGGGGCCAACGTCCTGACTTTC | TRBJ2-6 | NA | TRBV7-2 | many
CALTVERYNSPLHF | TGTGCCTTGACAGTAGAACGTTATAATTCACCCCTCCACTTT | TRBJ1-6 | NA | TRBV30 | NA
CSVESRAGGLAEQYF | TGCAGCGTTGAGAGTAGGGCAGGGGGTCTCGCCGAGCAGTACTTC | TRBJ2-7 | TRBD1 | TRBV29-1 | NA
CASGLPTGYTEAFF | TGTGCTAGTGGTTTGCCCACGGGGTACACTGAAGCTTTCTTT | TRBJ1-1 | NA | TRBV12-5 | NA
CSARDNLRHPTGELFF | TGCAGTGCTAGAGATAACCTCCGGCACCCAACCGGGGAGCTGTTTTTT | TRBJ2-2 | NA | TRBV20-1 | few
CASSARKSTGELFF | TGTGCCAGCAGTGCTAGGAAGAGCACCGGGGAGCTGTTTTTT | TRBJ2-2 | NA | TRBV2 | NA
CASSPTSGGHTQYF | TGTGCCAGCAGCCCGACTAGCGGGGGCCATACGCAGTATTTT | TRBJ2-3 | TRBD2 | TRBV11-2 | NA
CASGEGSYNEQFF | TGTGCCAGCGGGGAGGGCAGCTACAATGAGCAGTTCTTC | TRBJ2-1 | TRBD2 | TRBV7-3 | few
CATSRAPTLAGGPGDTQYF | TGTGCCACCAGCAGAGCCCCCACACTAGCGGGAGGGCCGGGAGATACGCAGTATTTT | TRBJ2-3 | TRBD2 | TRBV15 | NA
CASRARSSSYNEQFF | TGTGCCAGCAGAGCCCGGAGTAGCTCCTACAATGAGCAGTTCTTC | TRBJ2-1 | NA | TRBV28 | many
CASSQAGQGSSPLHF | TGTGCCAGCAGCCAAGCTGGGCAGGGAAGTTCACCCCTCCACTTT | TRBJ1-6 | NA | TRBV3-1 | many
CATSKTGGLRDTQYF | TGTGCCACCAGTAAAACAGGGGGTTTGAGAGATACGCAGTATTTT | TRBJ2-3 | TRBD1 | TRBV24-1 | NA
CASSQEDGDRNQPQHF | TGTGCCAGCAGCCAAGAGGACGGGGACCGCAATCAGCCCCAGCATTTT | TRBJ1-5 | NA | TRBV4-2 | few
CASTRGYNEQFF | TGTGCCAGCACCAGGGGCTACAATGAGCAGTTCTTC | TRBJ2-1 | NA | TRBV7-9 | few
CASSPSAAGGFSGNTIYF | TGTGCCAGCAGCCCCTCCGCGGCAGGGGGTTTCTCTGGAAACACCATATATTTT | TRBJ1-3 | TRBD1 | TRBV7-2 | few
CASSSYQREGLGTDTQYF | TGTGCCAGCAGCTCCTACCAGCGGGAGGGCCTCGGCACAGATACGCAGTATTTT | TRBJ2-3 | TRBD2 | TRBV11-2 | few
CASSPGGRAGELFF | TGTGCCAGCTCACCAGGCGGGAGAGCCGGGGAGCTGTTTTTT | TRBJ2-2 | TRBD2 | TRBV18 | many
CASGSRGQETQYF | TGTGCTAGTGGTTCCAGGGGCCAAGAGACCCAGTACTTC | TRBJ2-5 | NA | TRBV12-5 | many
CASSLFGRYNEQFF | TGTGCCAGCAGCTTATTCGGTCGCTACAATGAGCAGTTCTTC | TRBJ2-1 | NA | TRBV7-2 | many
CASSLLRGSPGELFF | TGTGCCAGCAGTCTTTTACGCGGGAGTCCCGGGGAGCTGTTTTTT | TRBJ2-2 | TRBD2 | TRBV28 | few
CASSQGGRGRLNEQFF | TGCGCCAGCAGCCAAGGGGGCAGGGGGCGCCTCAATGAGCAGTTCTTC | TRBJ2-1 | TRBD1 | TRBV4-1 | few
CASTSYKFDEQFF | TGTGCCAGCACTTCCTACAAATTTGATGAGCAGTTCTTC | TRBJ2-1 | NA | TRBV6-1 | few